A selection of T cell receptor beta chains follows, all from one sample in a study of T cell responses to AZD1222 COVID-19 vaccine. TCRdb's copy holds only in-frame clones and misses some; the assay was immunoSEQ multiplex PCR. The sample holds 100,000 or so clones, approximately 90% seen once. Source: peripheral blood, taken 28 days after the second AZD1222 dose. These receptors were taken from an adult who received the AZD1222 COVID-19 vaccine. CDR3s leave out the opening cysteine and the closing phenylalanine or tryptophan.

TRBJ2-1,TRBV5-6,ASSKEVSYNEQF
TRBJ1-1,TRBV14,ASSHEQGDTEAF
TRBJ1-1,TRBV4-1,ASSQEQGARNTEAF
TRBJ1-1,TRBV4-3,ASSRDRENTEAF
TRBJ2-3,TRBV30,AWSSSGRGFSTDTQY
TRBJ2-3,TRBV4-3,ASSQDTRLAGGPSTDTQY
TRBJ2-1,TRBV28,ASNHDDLGPF
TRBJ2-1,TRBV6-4,ASSDLETNSYNEQF
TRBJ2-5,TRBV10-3,AISSSGRGQETQY
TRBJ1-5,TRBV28,ASSPTGAHRLKH
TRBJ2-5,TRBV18,ASSPPLASGGETQY
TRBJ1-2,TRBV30,AWSVLTRSYGYT
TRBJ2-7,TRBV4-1,ASSHRSSGSPYEQY
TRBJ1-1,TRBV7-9,ASSLGANTEAF
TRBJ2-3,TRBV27,ASSFRGTSGSTDTQY
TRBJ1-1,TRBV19,ASRVGRLNTEAF
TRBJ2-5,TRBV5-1,ASSLGQVQETQY
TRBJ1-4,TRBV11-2,ASSLDPAGLRLSKNEKLF
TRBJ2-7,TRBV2,ASSAIGLADYEQY
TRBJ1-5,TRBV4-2,ASSRGNSNQPQH
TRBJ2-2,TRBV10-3,AISAGGTGELF
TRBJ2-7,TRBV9,ASSVGVAGGAYEQY
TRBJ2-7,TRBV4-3,ASSQGPRGPYEQY
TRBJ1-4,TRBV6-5,ASSLAGLGEKLF
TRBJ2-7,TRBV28,ASSPGTGWSEQY
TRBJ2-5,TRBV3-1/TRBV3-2,ASSQFQETQY
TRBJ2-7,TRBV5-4,ASRRQGLSSYEQY
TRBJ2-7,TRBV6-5,ASSYRGAPTYEQY
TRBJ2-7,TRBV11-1,ASSLGGLGVYEQY
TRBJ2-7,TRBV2,ASSEGRREQY
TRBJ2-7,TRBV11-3,ASSLTVDYEQY
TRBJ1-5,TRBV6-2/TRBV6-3,ASSSGDQPQH
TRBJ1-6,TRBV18,ASSPLGRSISYNSPLH
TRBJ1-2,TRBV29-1,SVEFRGRYGYT
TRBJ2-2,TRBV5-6,ASSLTGTGTGELF
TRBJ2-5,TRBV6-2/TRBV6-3,ASSKGGGQGKETQY
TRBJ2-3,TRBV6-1,ASSELAGASDTQY
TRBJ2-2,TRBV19,ASREPGTGRTGELF
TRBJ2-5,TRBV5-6,ASSLALASGSSKETQY
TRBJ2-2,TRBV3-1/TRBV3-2,ASSIGGSSTGELF
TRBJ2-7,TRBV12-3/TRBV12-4,ASSLAIFEQY
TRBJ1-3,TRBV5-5,ASSLGYNSGNTIY
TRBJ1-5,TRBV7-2,ASSLPGQGAFQPQH
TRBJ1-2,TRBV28,ASSSRSSGRGYGYT
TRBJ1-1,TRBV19,ASSKSGQGWVNTEAF
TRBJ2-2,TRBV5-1,ASSLLPSVTGELF
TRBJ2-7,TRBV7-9,ASSGGLAGVSYEQY
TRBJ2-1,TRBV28,ASTLRQGGYNEQF
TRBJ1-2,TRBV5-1,ASSMDRANYGYT
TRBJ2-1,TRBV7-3,ASSLPRGVAGGKRSYNEQF
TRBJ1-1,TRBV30,AWRDSSTEAF
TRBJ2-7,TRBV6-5,ASRRTGANYEQY
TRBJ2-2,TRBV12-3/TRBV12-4,ASSFDRTGELF
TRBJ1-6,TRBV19,ASSFDRGSSPLH
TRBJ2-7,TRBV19,ASSIDQGARNEQY
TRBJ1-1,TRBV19,ASGLRGTDTEAF
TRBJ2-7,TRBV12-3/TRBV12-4,ASSPSLEQY